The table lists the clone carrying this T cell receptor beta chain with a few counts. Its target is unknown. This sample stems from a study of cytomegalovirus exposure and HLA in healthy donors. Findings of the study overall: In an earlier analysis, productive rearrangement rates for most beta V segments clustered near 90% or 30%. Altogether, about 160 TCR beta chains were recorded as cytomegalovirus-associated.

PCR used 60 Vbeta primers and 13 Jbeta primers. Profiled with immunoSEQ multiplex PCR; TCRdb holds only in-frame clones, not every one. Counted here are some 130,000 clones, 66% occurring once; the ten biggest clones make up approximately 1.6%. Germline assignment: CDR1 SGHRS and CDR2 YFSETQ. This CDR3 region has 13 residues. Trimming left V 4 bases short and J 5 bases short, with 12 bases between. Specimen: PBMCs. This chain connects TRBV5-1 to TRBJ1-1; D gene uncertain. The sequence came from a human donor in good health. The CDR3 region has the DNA TGCGCCAGCAGCCCTGACTTGCTAACTGAAGCTTTCTTT. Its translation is CASSPDLLTEAFF.